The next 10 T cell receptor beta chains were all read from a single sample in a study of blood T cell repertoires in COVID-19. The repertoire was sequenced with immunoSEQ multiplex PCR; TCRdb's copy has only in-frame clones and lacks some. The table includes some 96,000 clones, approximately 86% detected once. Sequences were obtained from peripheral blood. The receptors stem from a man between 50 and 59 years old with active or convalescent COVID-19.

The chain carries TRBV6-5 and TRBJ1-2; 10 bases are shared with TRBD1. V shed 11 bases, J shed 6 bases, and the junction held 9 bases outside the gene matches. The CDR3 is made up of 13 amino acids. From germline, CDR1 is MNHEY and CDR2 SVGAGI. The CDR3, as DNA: TGTGCCGCCGACCCGGGACAGGGGAATGGCTACACCTTC. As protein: CAADPGQGNGYTF.

CDR3 DNA: TGTGCCAGCAGTTTTCTAGCGGGATCTTACGAGCAGTACTTC. Amino acid sequence: CASSFLAGSYEQYF. This rearrangement joins TRBV28 to TRBJ2-7, with 9 bases aligning to TRBD2. V lost 3 bases to trimming and J lost 4 bases; unmatched junction nucleotides: 4. This CDR3 is 14 amino acids long. From germline, CDR1 is MDHEN and CDR2 SYDVKM. The whole variable domain, remainder taken from reference TRBV28 and TRBJ2-7, is DVKVTQSSRYLVKRTGEKVFLECVQDMDHENMFWYRQDPGLGLRLIYFSYDVKMKEKGDIPEGYSVSREKKERFSLILESASTNQTSMYLCASSFLAGSYEQYFGPGTRLTVT.

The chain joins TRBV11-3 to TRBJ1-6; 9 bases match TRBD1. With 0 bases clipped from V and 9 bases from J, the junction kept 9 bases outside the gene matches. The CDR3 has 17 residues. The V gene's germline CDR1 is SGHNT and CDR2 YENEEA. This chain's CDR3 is CASSLDHGQGTISPLHF. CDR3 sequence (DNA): TGTGCCAGCAGCTTAGATCACGGACAGGGGACCATTTCACCCCTCCACTTT.

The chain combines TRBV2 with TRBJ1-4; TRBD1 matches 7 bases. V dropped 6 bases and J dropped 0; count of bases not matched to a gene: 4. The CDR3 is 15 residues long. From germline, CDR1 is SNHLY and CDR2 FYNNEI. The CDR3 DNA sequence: TGTGCCAGCAGGGACAGGAGAGCAACTAATGAAAAACTGTTTTTT. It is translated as CASRDRRATNEKLFF.

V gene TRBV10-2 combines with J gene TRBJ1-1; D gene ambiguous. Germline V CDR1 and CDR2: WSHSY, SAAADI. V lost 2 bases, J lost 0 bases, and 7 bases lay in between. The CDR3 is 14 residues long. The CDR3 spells CASSEGSLNTEAFF. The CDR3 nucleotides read TGCGCCAGCAGTGAGGGCAGTTTGAACACTGAAGCTTTCTTT.

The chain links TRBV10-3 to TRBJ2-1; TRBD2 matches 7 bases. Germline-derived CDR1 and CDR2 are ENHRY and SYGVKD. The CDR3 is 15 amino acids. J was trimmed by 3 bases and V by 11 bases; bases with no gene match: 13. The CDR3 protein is CAARNGGLNYNEQFF. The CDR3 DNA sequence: TGTGCCGCCCGGAATGGGGGACTAAACTACAATGAGCAGTTCTTC.

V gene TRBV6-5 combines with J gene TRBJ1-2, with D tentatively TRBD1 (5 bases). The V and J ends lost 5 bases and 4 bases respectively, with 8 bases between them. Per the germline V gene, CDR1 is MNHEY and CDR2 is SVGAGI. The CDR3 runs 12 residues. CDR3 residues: CASSTGFYGYTF. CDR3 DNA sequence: TGTGCCAGCAGTACAGGTTTCTATGGCTACACCTTC.

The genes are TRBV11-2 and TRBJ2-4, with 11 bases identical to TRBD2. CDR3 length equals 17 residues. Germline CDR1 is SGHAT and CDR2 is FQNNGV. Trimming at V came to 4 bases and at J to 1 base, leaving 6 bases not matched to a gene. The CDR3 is CASSSWTSGFAKNIQYF. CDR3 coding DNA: TGTGCCAGCAGCTCGTGGACTAGCGGGTTTGCCAAAAACATTCAGTACTTC.

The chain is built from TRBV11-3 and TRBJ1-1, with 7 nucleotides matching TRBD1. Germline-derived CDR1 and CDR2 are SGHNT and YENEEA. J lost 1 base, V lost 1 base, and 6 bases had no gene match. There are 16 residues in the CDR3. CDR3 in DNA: TGTGCCAGCAGCTTAGGGCAGGGGGAGAAGAACACTGAAGCTTTCTTT. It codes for CASSLGQGEKNTEAFF.

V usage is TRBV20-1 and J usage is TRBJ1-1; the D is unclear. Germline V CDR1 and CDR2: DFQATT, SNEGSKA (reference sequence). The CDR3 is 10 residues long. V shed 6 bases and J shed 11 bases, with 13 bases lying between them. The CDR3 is CSAERTYAFF. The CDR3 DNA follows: TGCAGTGCCGAGCGAACGTACGCTTTCTTT.